Below, 15 T cell receptor beta chains from the same sample are listed, as sequenced in a study of blood T cell repertoires in COVID-19 (TCRdb year 2020). Library preparation used the immunoSEQ multiplex PCR assay. Here the immuneACCESS table is served through TCRdb, limited to in-frame sequences with V and J called. Missing clones are a known gap in these copies; in checked studies unresolved V genes cover under half, and the rest lacks a known reason. The sample table holds a few hundred thousand clones, of which 65% to 85% were seen once. The ten largest account for roughly 2.9% of the sample. The sample comprised peripheral blood. Receptor source: a man aged 45 to 65 with active or convalescent COVID-19.

A remark on this clone: Relative to the germline gene, one junction end is altered; a read error may explain this. The chain uses TRBV19 and TRBJ2-7, with 7 bases aligning to TRBD1. The CDR3 consists of 13 residues. In germline, CDR1 is LNHDA, CDR2 SQIVND (reference sequence). DNA of the CDR3: TGTGCCAGTAGTATGAGGGATGGGGACAGACCTAACTTC. Amino acids: CASSMRDGDRPNF.

The chain joins TRBV3-1 (or the pseudogene TRBV3-2) to TRBJ2-6, with D possibly being TRBD2 (6 bases). Trimming removed 0 bases from V and 0 bases from J, with 15 bases in between. The CDR3 totals 19 residues. CDR1 and CDR2 (germline): LGHDT, YNNKEL (reference sequence). This CDR3 is CASSQDRRESHSGANVLTF. For the CDR3, the DNA is TGTGCCAGCAGCCAAGACAGACGGGAGTCCCACTCTGGGGCCAACGTCCTGACTTTC.

The V and J genes are TRBV27 and TRBJ2-2; 10 bases are shared with TRBD2. The J segment lost 0 bases and the V segment lost 5 bases, leaving 6 bases of the junction unmatched. The CDR3 sequence is 17 residues long. Germline V CDR1 and CDR2: MNHEY, SMNVEV (reference sequence). The CDR3 loop reads CASSTLAGEANTGELFF. For the CDR3, the DNA is TGTGCCAGCAGTACGCTAGCGGGGGAAGCGAACACCGGGGAGCTGTTTTTT.

V gene TRBV18 combines with J gene TRBJ1-1; D uncertain. The CDR3 is 15 amino acids. The germline V gene encodes CDR1 KGHSH and CDR2 LQKENI. Trimming took 0 bases from V and 5 from J, leaving 13 bases between them. Written as DNA, the CDR3 is TGTGCCAGCTCACCACCGGCAGGATTCAATACTGAAGCTTTCTTT. Its protein product is CASSPPAGFNTEAFF. The full variable domain, with the rest looked up from reference TRBV18 and TRBJ1-1, is NAGVMQNPRHLVRRRGQEARLRCSPMKGHSHVYWYRQLPEEGLKFMVYLQKENIIDESGMPKERFSAEFPKEGPSILRIQQVVRGDSAAYFCASSPPAGFNTEAFFGQGTRLTVV.

The chain has TRBV4-3 and TRBJ2-7; D is ambiguous. Trimming removed 1 base at V and 1 base at J, with 8 bases between. CDR1 and CDR2 from the germline V gene are LGHNA and YSLEER. This CDR3 is 14 amino acids long. The CDR3 loop reads CASSQVTASYEQYF. The CDR3 DNA sequence: TGCGCCAGCAGCCAAGTAACAGCATCCTACGAGCAGTACTTC.

The rearrangement joins TRBV10-3 to TRBJ1-4; 7 nucleotides align to TRBD1. CDR3 size: 14 residues. V lost 2 bases, J lost 8 bases, and 5 bases stayed unmatched. Per germline, CDR1 ENHRY and CDR2 SYGVKD. This chain's CDR3 is CAISERQGGEKLFF. DNA for the CDR3: TGTGCCATCAGTGAGCGACAGGGCGGGGAAAAACTGTTTTTT.

The CDR3, as DNA: TGTGCCAGCAGGGGGACTAGCGGGCGCGCCACCGGGGAGCTGTTTTTT. Protein: CASRGTSGRATGELFF. This rearrangement joins TRBV2 to TRBJ2-2; 12 bases align to TRBD2. The CDR3 is 16 residues long. The J segment lost 4 bases and the V segment lost 6 bases, leaving 6 bases of the junction unmatched. The germline V gene has CDR1 SNHLY and CDR2 FYNNEI. The entire variable domain, with the rest obtained from reference TRBV2 and TRBJ2-2, is as follows: EPEVTQTPSHQVTQMGQEVILRCVPISNHLYFYWYRQILGQKVEFLVSFYNNEISEKSEIFDDQFSVERPDGSNFTLKIRSTKLEDSAMYFCASRGTSGRATGELFFGEGSRLTVL.

The gene calls are TRBV7-9 and TRBJ2-3; possibly TRBD2 for D (5 bases). Trimming shortened V by 7 bases and J by 0 bases, and 14 bases separated the two germline ends. The CDR3 is 15 amino acids. Germline V lookup: CDR1 SEHNR, CDR2 FQNEAQ (reference sequence). The chain's CDR3 is CASTPPGISTDTQYF. For the CDR3, the DNA is TGTGCCAGCACCCCCCCCGGGATTAGCACAGATACGCAGTATTTT. The full variable domain, with the rest looked up from reference TRBV7-9 and TRBJ2-3, is DTGVSQNPRHKITKRGQNVTFRCDPISEHNRLYWYRQTLGQGPEFLTYFQNEAQLEKSRLLSDRFSAERPKGSFSTLEIQRTEQGDSAMYLCASTPPGISTDTQYFGPGTRLTVL.

The gene calls are TRBV5-1 and TRBJ2-4; 9 bases map to TRBD1. Trimming removed 5 bases from V and 0 bases from J; junction bases left unmatched: 21. CDR1 SGHRS and CDR2 YFSETQ come from the germline V gene. This CDR3 region has 21 residues. The CDR3 DNA is TGCGCCAGCAGGGTACAGGGGGCCGGTGTGGGGCCTCTACTAGCCAAAAACATTCAGTACTTC. It translates to CASRVQGAGVGPLLAKNIQYF. Combining the CDR3 with reference TRBV5-1 and TRBJ2-4 gives the whole variable domain KAGVTQTPRYLIKTRGQQVTLSCSPISGHRSVSWYQQTPGQGLQFLFEYFSETQRNKGNFPGRFSGRQFSNSRSEMNVSTLELGDSALYLCASRVQGAGVGPLLAKNIQYFGAGTRLSVL.

The CDR3 sequence: CASSLPAGIYGYTF. The CDR3 bases are TGTGCCAGCAGTTTACCCGCAGGCATCTATGGCTACACCTTC. The chain links TRBV28 to TRBJ1-2; D is unresolved. The V end lost 2 bases, the J end lost 4 bases, and 11 bases lay between the germline ends. CDR1 and CDR2 from the germline V gene are MDHEN and SYDVKM. This CDR3 has 14 amino acids.

Only a few counts were recorded for this clone. This chain uses TRBV19 with TRBJ1-5, with D possibly matching TRBD1 (5 bases). The V gene's germline CDR1 is LNHDA and CDR2 SQIVND (reference sequence). The V end lost 6 bases, the J end lost 8 bases, and 26 bases lay between the germline ends. This CDR3 has 17 amino acids. CDR3 in amino acids: CASSYHTAGARREPQHF. The CDR3 DNA sequence: TGTGCCAGTAGCTACCATACGGCCGGGGCAAGGAGGGAGCCCCAGCATTTT.

The chain combines TRBV5-1 with TRBJ2-3, with D possibly TRBD2 on 6 matching bases. Looked up from germline, CDR1 is SGHRS and CDR2 is YFSETQ. This CDR3 is 15 amino acids long. Deletions cut 3 bases from V and 2 bases from J, with 13 bases between. The CDR3 loop reads CASSSGTSFTDTQYF. For the CDR3, the DNA is TGCGCCAGCAGCTCCGGGACTTCCTTCACAGATACGCAGTATTTT.

The chain couples TRBV5-8 to TRBJ1-3, with D perhaps TRBD1 (6 bases). From germline, CDR1 is SGHTS and CDR2 YDEGEE. Between the trimmed V and J ends, which lost 4 bases and 2 bases, there was a span of 10 bases. This CDR3 contains 14 residues. CDR3 in amino acids: CASSLGAAGNTIYF. The CDR3 nucleotides are TGTGCCAGCAGCCTGGGGGCTGCTGGAAACACCATATATTTT. Looking up the rest from reference TRBV5-8 and TRBJ1-3 gives the full variable domain: EAGVTQSPTHLIKTRGQQATLRCSPISGHTSVYWYQQALGLGLQFLLWYDEGEERNRGNFPPRFSGRQFPNYSSELNVNALELEDSALYLCASSLGAAGNTIYFGEGSWLTVV.

The V call is TRBV25-1, the J call TRBJ1-1; D uncertain. CDR1 MGHDK and CDR2 SYGVNS come from the germline V gene. V shed 1 base and J shed 1 base, with 13 bases lying between them. This CDR3 has 16 amino acids. This chain's CDR3 is CASSELGRGENTEAFF. The CDR3, as DNA: TGTGCCAGCAGTGAATTAGGACGGGGAGAGAACACTGAAGCTTTCTTT.

The gene calls are TRBV7-2 and TRBJ2-1, with D maybe TRBD2 (5 bases). The germline V gene encodes CDR1 SGHTA and CDR2 FQGNSA. Trimming stripped 4 bases from V and 6 bases from J, with 10 bases between. There are 13 residues in the CDR3. CDR3 protein: CASSSGLPNEQFF. The CDR3 nucleotides are TGTGCCAGCAGCTCCGGACTTCCCAATGAGCAGTTCTTC. Full variable domain (missing parts from reference TRBV7-2 and TRBJ2-1): GAGVSQSPSNKVTEKGKDVELRCDPISGHTALYWYRQSLGQGLEFLIYFQGNSAPDKSGLPSDRFSAERTGGSVSTLTIQRTQQEDSAVYLCASSSGLPNEQFFGPGTRLTVL.